Included here is one TCR beta chain sequence, with context. The target antigen is unknown. This CDR3 comprises 14 residues. V lost 0 bases to trimming and J lost 7 bases; unmatched junction nucleotides: 1. Germline V lookup: CDR1 SGHRS, CDR2 YFSETQ. The entry originates in a study of a mutant IDH1 vaccine in newly diagnosed glioma. The overall study: Patients received eight vaccinations in weeks 1, 3, 5, 7, 11, 15, 19, 23. Investigators started vaccination 4-6 weeks after radiotherapy alone, or with temozolomide cycles.

The time point here: week 23, last vaccination. Each vaccine dose was 300 ug of mutant IDH1 20-mer peptide, with topical imiquimod. New WHO grade 3 or 4 astrocytomas that were IDH1-mutant and ATRX-lost had been found in donors. Findings of the study overall: Pseudoprogression looked unconnected to shifts in top peripheral T cell clonotypes.

Here immunoSEQ multiplex PCR was the method, and the copy in TCRdb shows in-frame clones only, minus some. The data show around 80,000 clones, 85% seen once. The sequencing here drew on PBMCs, taken from a glioma patient whose treatment included an IDH1 peptide vaccine. This chain links TRBV5-1 with TRBJ2-4; 10 positions match TRBD1. This TCR derives from a woman aged 45-60 years with glioma. CDR3 sequence: CASSLGQGANIQYF. The CDR3 nucleotides read TGCGCCAGCAGCTTGGGACAGGGGGCGAACATTCAGTACTTC.